The rows below give T cell receptor beta chains drawn from one sample of a study of OX40 agonist ivuxolimab in advanced cancers. Data came from immunoSEQ multiplex PCR; TCRdb stores just in-frame clones and leaves some out. The profile shows 50,000 to 75,000 clones, 70% to 85% of them singletons. The material was CD4+ or CD8+ T cells sorted from blood, obtained in a trial of the OX40 agonist ivuxolimab. The source of these receptors is an adult with an advanced solid tumor such as melanoma, head and neck, liver or kidney cancer. Both conserved end residues are part of each CDR3. D genes are given only for firm matches. Size is omitted from some rows. Given values are once, few, many or a class for expanded clones.

CASSLGQVNSPLHF	TGTGCCAGCAGCTTGGGACAGGTGAATTCACCCCTCCACTTT	TRBV7-6	TRBD1	TRBJ1-6	NA
CASSKGGTISYEQYF	TGCGCCAGCAGCAAAGGCGGCACGATCTCCTACGAGCAGTACTTC	TRBV5-1	NA	TRBJ2-7	NA
CSVLRRQGGTDTQYF	TGCAGCGTTCTAAGGAGGCAGGGGGGCACAGATACGCAGTATTTT	TRBV29-1	TRBD1	TRBJ2-3	many
CASSLGGGNYGYTF	TGTGCCAGCAGCTTAGGCGGGGGTAACTATGGCTACACCTTC	TRBV7-8	NA	TRBJ1-2	NA
CASSATGTTGEKLFF	TGTGCCAGCAGCGCGACAGGGACTACAGGTGAAAAACTGTTTTTT	TRBV11-2	TRBD1	TRBJ1-4	NA
CASSNRLAGGYEQYF	TGTGCCAGCAGCAACCGACTAGCGGGAGGATATGAGCAGTACTTC	TRBV5-4	TRBD2	TRBJ2-5	NA
CASSLTGTLEDTQYF	TGCGCCAGCAGCCTGACAGGGACCCTGGAAGATACGCAGTATTTT	TRBV5-1	TRBD1	TRBJ2-3	NA
CASSDQGAGLFNEQFF	TGCGCCAGCAGCGATCAGGGGGCGGGACTTTTTAATGAGCAGTTCTTC	TRBV4-1	TRBD1	TRBJ2-1	NA
CASSFRPLNTEAFF	TGCGCCAGCAGCTTCCGACCGTTGAACACTGAAGCTTTCTTT	TRBV5-1	NA	TRBJ1-1	NA
CASSSQSYEQYF	TGTGCCAGCAGCTCACAGTCCTACGAGCAGTACTTC	TRBV11-2	NA	TRBJ2-7	NA
CASSSQVNTEAFF	TGTGCCAGCAGTTCACAGGTGAACACTGAAGCTTTCTTT	TRBV6-6	NA	TRBJ1-1	NA
CASSVAGGSNQPQHF	TGTGCCAGCAGCGTCGCGGGAGGGAGCAATCAGCCCCAGCATTTT	TRBV9	NA	TRBJ1-5	NA
CASGPGRTTYNEQFF	TGTGCCAGCGGCCCCGGACGGACTACCTACAATGAGCAGTTCTTC	TRBV9	NA	TRBJ2-1	NA
CASRLKTSGSSYEQYF	TGTGCCAGCAGACTCAAGACTAGCGGGAGCTCCTACGAGCAGTACTTC	TRBV27	TRBD2	TRBJ2-7	NA
CASRGGDRVYGYTF	TGTGCCAGCCGGGGAGGGGACAGAGTTTATGGCTACACCTTC	TRBV27	TRBD1	TRBJ1-2	few
CASASRDNSYNEQFF	TGCGCCAGCGCATCCAGGGACAACTCCTACAATGAGCAGTTCTTC	TRBV5-1	NA	TRBJ2-1	NA
CASSLGGGADTQYF	TGTGCCAGCAGCTTGGGCGGGGGCGCAGATACGCAGTATTTT	TRBV5-5	NA	TRBJ2-3	NA
CASRLVRTSGRAMTYEQYF	TGTGCAAGTCGCTTAGTTAGGACTAGCGGGAGGGCGATGACCTACGAGCAGTACTTC	TRBV12-2	NA	TRBJ2-7	once
CASSLGGASGNTIYF	TGTGCCAGCAGCTTAGGAGGGGCCTCTGGAAACACCATATATTTT	TRBV7-2	NA	TRBJ1-3	once
CASSRTPGELFF	TGTGCCAGCAGCCGTACCCCCGGGGAGCTGTTTTTT	TRBV6-5	NA	TRBJ2-2	NA
CASSIKWDRFTGELFF	TGTGCCAGTAGTATAAAGTGGGACAGATTCACCGGGGAGCTGTTTTTT	TRBV19	TRBD1	TRBJ2-2	NA
CASSVEPGTNTGELFF	TGTGCCAGCAGCGTAGAGCCAGGAACGAACACCGGGGAGCTGTTTTTT	TRBV9	NA	TRBJ2-2	many
CASREGYGYTF	TGTGCCAGCAGAGAGGGCTATGGCTACACCTTC	TRBV6-1	NA	TRBJ1-2	NA
CASSPGQGAGEQYF	TGTGCCAGCAGCCCCGGACAGGGGGCGGGGGAGCAGTACTTC	TRBV7-2	TRBD1	TRBJ2-5	NA
CASSSTENQPQHF	TGTGCCAGCAGCTCGACAGAAAATCAGCCCCAGCATTTT	TRBV7-9	NA	TRBJ1-5	NA
CASSYGSGGVGEQFF	TGTGCCAGCAGCTACGGTAGCGGAGGGGTCGGTGAGCAGTTCTTC	TRBV7-3	NA	TRBJ2-1	NA
CASSPRRGGNTEAFF	TGTGCCAGTAGCCCGAGAAGAGGCGGGAACACTGAAGCTTTCTTT	TRBV19	NA	TRBJ1-1	NA
CASSLLTTSANYGYTF	TGTGCCAGCAGTCTACTTACTACGTCGGCTAACTATGGCTACACCTTC	TRBV28	NA	TRBJ1-2	NA
CASSQEAALGNEQFF	TGTGCCAGCAGCCAAGAGGCCGCACTCGGGAATGAGCAGTTCTTC	TRBV14	NA	TRBJ2-1	NA
CAWSSGTRVYF	TGTGCCTGGAGTTCCGGGACTCGGGTATATTTT	TRBV30	NA	TRBJ1-3	medium-sized
CASSRDREYEQYF	TGTGCCAGCAGCCGGGACAGGGAGTACGAGCAGTACTTC	TRBV6-1	TRBD1	TRBJ2-7	NA
CASSLFSGGRTVTGELFF	TGTGCCAGCAGCCTCTTTTCGGGGGGCCGAACTGTGACCGGGGAGCTGTTTTTT	TRBV4-2	NA	TRBJ2-2	NA
CASRSSGANVLTF	TGTGCCAGCAGATCCTCTGGGGCCAACGTCCTGACTTTC	TRBV28	NA	TRBJ2-6	NA
CSVDRDRDNEQFF	TGCAGCGTTGACCGGGACAGGGACAATGAGCAGTTCTTC	TRBV29-1	TRBD1	TRBJ2-1	NA
CASSPGQSATNEKLFF	TGTGCCAGCAGCCCGGGACAAAGTGCAACTAATGAAAAACTGTTTTTT	TRBV11-3	NA	TRBJ1-4	NA
CASSHGQKDIYGYTF	TGTGCCAGCAGCCACGGACAGAAAGATATCTATGGCTACACCTTC	TRBV5-4	NA	TRBJ1-2	NA
CASSQENGNYGYTF	TGTGCCAGCAGCCAAGAGAACGGAAACTATGGCTACACCTTC	TRBV4-2	NA	TRBJ1-2	NA
CASSLAVRDTEAFF	TGCGCCAGCAGCTTGGCAGTGCGGGACACTGAAGCTTTCTTT	TRBV5-1	NA	TRBJ1-1	few
CASSPSTGGNYGYTF	TGTGCCAGCTCACCTTCTACAGGGGGCAACTATGGCTACACCTTC	TRBV18	TRBD1	TRBJ1-2	NA
CASSLGGGGRQYF	TGTGCCAGCAGCTTAGGTGGAGGGGGCCGACAGTACTTC	TRBV11-2	NA	TRBJ2-7	NA
CAWSPGLDYGYTF	TGTGCCTGGAGCCCGGGACTGGACTATGGCTACACCTTC	TRBV30	NA	TRBJ1-2	NA
CASSFLAGELFF	TGTGCCAGCAGTTTTTTGGCCGGGGAGCTGTTTTTT	TRBV27	NA	TRBJ2-2	NA
CASSPLGQGNEQFF	TGTGCCAGCAGCCCCTTGGGACAGGGCAATGAGCAGTTCTTC	TRBV7-3	TRBD1	TRBJ2-1	few
CASSQVGTSGSQETQYF	TGTGCCAGCAGCCAAGTCGGGACTAGCGGGTCCCAAGAGACCCAGTACTTC	TRBV4-2	TRBD2	TRBJ2-5	NA
CAWTAVYGYTF	TGTGCCTGGACCGCAGTCTATGGCTACACCTTC	TRBV30	NA	TRBJ1-2	NA
CASSSQVGSSPLHF	TGTGCCAGCAGTTCGCAAGTGGGTAGTTCACCCCTCCACTTT	TRBV2	NA	TRBJ1-6	NA
CASRDGGQSSYNEQFF	TGTGCCAGCAGGGACGGGGGGCAGAGCTCCTACAATGAGCAGTTCTTC	TRBV25-1	NA	TRBJ2-1	medium-sized
CASSFSGKNYGYTF	TGTGCCAGTAGTTTCTCAGGAAAGAACTATGGCTACACCTTC	TRBV19	NA	TRBJ1-2	NA
CASKRGSYEQYF	TGTGCCAGCAAGAGAGGCTCCTACGAGCAGTACTTC	TRBV2	NA	TRBJ2-7	NA
CASSLGHNNQPQHF	TGTGCCAGCAGCTTAGGGCACAACAATCAGCCCCAGCATTTT	TRBV7-8	NA	TRBJ1-5	NA
CASSLVASREGTYGYTF	TGTGCCAGCAGCTTAGTAGCCTCCCGAGAGGGGACCTATGGCTACACCTTC	TRBV7-2	NA	TRBJ1-2	few
CASSLGVSGLAGGNEQFF	TGTGCCAGCAGCTTAGGGGTGTCAGGACTAGCGGGAGGGAATGAGCAGTTCTTC	TRBV7-8	TRBD2	TRBJ2-1	NA
CASSSQSNEAFF	TGCGCCAGCAGTTCTCAGTCAAATGAAGCTTTCTTT	TRBV5-1	NA	TRBJ1-1	NA
CASSKTSRIATGELFF	TGTGCCAGCAGTAAAACTAGCCGAATTGCCACCGGGGAGCTGTTTTTT	TRBV2	NA	TRBJ2-2	NA
CAISNMDRGSGANVLTF	TGTGCCATCAGCAACATGGACAGGGGGTCTGGGGCCAACGTCCTGACTTTC	TRBV10-3	TRBD1	TRBJ2-6	NA